This TCR beta chain was recovered during a study of CD8+ T cells in alopecia areata. Treatment in this sample: oral pan-JAK inhibitor, 5-10 mg twice daily. Deletions cut 1 base from V and 0 bases from J, with 7 bases between. The CDR3 spans 14 residues. Germline CDR1 SEHNR, CDR2 FQNEAQ (reference sequence). This clone has a single count. The sequencing template was cDNA reverse transcribed from extracted RNA. Profiled with immunoSEQ multiplex PCR; TCRdb holds only in-frame clones, not every one. The sample yields some 150,000 clones, 45% to 60% seen once. The chain uses TRBV7-9 and TRBJ2-7; no definite D call. The receptor's source is a human donor with alopecia areata. Sequences were derived from CD8+ T cells sorted from blood, sampled at week 4, from a patient treated with tofacitinib. CDR3 DNA: TGTGCCAGCAGCTTAGATTCCATCTCCTACGAGCAGTACTTC. Amino acid sequence: CASSLDSISYEQYF.